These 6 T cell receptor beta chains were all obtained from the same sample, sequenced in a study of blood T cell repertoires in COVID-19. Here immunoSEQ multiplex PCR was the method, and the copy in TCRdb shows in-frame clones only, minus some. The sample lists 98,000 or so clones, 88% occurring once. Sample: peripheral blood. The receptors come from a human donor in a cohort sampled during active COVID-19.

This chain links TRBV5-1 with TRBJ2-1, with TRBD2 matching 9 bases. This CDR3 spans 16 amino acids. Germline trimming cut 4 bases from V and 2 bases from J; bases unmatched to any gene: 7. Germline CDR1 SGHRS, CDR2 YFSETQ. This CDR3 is CASSPLAGVTYNEQFF. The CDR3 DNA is TGCGCCAGCAGCCCGTTAGCGGGAGTAACCTACAATGAGCAGTTCTTC.

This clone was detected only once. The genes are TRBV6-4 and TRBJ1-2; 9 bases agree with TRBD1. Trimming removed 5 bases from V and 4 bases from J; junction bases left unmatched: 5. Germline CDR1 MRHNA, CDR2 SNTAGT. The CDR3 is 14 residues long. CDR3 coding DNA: TGTGCCAGCAGTCCCGGGACAGGGATCTATGGCTACACCTTC. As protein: CASSPGTGIYGYTF.

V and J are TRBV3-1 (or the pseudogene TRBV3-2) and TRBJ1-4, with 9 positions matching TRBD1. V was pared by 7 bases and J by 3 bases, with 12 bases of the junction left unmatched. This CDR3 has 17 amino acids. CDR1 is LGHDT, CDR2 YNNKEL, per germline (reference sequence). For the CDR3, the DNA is TGTGCCAGCACCATGGGGGGACAGGGTGCGGCTAATGAAAAACTGTTTTTT. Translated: CASTMGGQGAANEKLFF.

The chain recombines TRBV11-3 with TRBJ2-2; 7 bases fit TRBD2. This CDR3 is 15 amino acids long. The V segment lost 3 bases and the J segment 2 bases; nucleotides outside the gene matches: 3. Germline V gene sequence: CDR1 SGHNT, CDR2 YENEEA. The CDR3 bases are TGTGCCAGCAGCTTCAAGCGGGGCAACACCGGGGAGCTGTTTTTT. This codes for CASSFKRGNTGELFF. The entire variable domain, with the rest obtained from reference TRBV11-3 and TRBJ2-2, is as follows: EAGVVQSPRYKIIEKKQPVAFWCNPISGHNTLYWYLQNLGQGPELLIRYENEEAVDDSQLPKDRFSAERLKGVDSTLKIQPAELGDSAVYLCASSFKRGNTGELFFGEGSRLTVL.

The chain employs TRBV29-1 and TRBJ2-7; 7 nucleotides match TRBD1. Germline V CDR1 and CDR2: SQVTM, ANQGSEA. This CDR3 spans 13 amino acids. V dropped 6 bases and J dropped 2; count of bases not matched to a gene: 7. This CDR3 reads CSVRTGVAYEQYF. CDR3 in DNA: TGCAGCGTGCGTACAGGGGTGGCCTACGAGCAGTACTTC.

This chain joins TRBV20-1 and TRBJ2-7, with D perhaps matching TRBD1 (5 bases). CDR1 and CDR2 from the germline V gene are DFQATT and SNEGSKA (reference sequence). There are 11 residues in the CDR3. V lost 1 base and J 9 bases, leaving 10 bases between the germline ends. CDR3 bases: TGCAGTGCTAGAGGGACAATCGGGCAGTACTTC. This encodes CSARGTIGQYF.